Presented here are 22 T cell receptor beta chains from one specimen sequenced in a study of T cell repertoires in ileal Crohn's disease. Assay: immunoSEQ multiplex PCR; the TCRdb copy retains only in-frame clones and omits some. The sample has 16,000 or so clones; roughly 90% are singletons. Time point described: inflamed ileum from the surgical specimen. Sequencing was performed on ileal tissue. These receptors were collected from an adult with Crohn's disease.

The CDR3, as DNA: TGTGCCAGCAGTAGGGGGGGCTCCTACAATGAGCAGTTCTTC. It specifies CASSRGGSYNEQFF. V gene TRBV7-3 combines with J gene TRBJ2-1, with D perhaps TRBD2 (7 bases). V lost 6 bases to trimming and J lost 0 bases, with 9 bases between them. Germline V gives CDR1 SGHTA, CDR2 FQGTGA. The CDR3 runs 14 residues.

This chain uses TRBV7-6 with TRBJ1-6; D uncertain. The germline V gene has CDR1 SGHVS and CDR2 FNYEAQ. This CDR3 spans 12 amino acids. Trimming pared 4 bases from V and 14 bases from J, leaving 12 bases between. Here the CDR3 reads CASSSPEGSLHF. In DNA, the CDR3 is TGTGCCAGCAGCTCCCCAGAGGGTTCCCTCCACTTT.

This chain joins TRBV19 and TRBJ1-2; D not resolved. V gave up 5 bases and J gave up 6 bases, with 19 bases separating them. Germline loops: CDR1 LNHDA, CDR2 SQIVND (reference sequence). CDR3 size: 15 residues. CDR3 residues: CASSGFMSMDHGYTF. Written as DNA, the CDR3 is TGTGCCAGTAGTGGCTTTATGAGCATGGACCATGGCTACACCTTC.

This clone was seen just once. The chain uses TRBV9 and TRBJ2-2, with TRBD2 matching over 11 bases. The CDR3 extends over 15 amino acids. Germline trimming cut 2 bases from V and 7 bases from J; bases unmatched to any gene: 4. CDR1 SGDLS and CDR2 YYNGEE come from the germline V gene. The CDR3 is CASSVTSGGGGELFF. The CDR3 nucleotides are TGTGCCAGCAGCGTTACTAGCGGGGGAGGCGGGGAGCTGTTTTTT.

This clone came up a few times. The rearrangement joins TRBV19 to TRBJ2-6; D gene uncertain. Germline V gives CDR1 LNHDA, CDR2 SQIVND (reference sequence). Trimming left V 5 bases short and J 1 base short, with 12 bases between. The CDR3 covers 16 residues. CDR3 residues: CASSSGRVSGANVLTF. The CDR3, as DNA: TGTGCCAGTAGTTCCGGACGGGTGTCTGGGGCCAACGTCCTGACTTTC.

This clone was counted only a few times. V and J are TRBV5-1 and TRBJ2-7; D not certain. V lost 0 bases and J 0 bases, leaving 19 bases between the germline ends. In germline, CDR1 is SGHRS, CDR2 YFSETQ. The CDR3 runs to 18 residues. The CDR3 is CASSLEYTRVGSSYEQYF. The CDR3 DNA is TGCGCCAGCAGCTTGGAGTATACAAGGGTGGGATCCTCCTACGAGCAGTACTTC.

This chain joins TRBV7-6 and TRBJ1-5; the D is unclear. The germline V gene has CDR1 SGHVS and CDR2 FNYEAQ. Between the trimmed V and J ends, which lost 4 bases and 7 bases, there was a span of 11 bases. This CDR3 comprises 13 residues. The CDR3 is CASSSRWEQPQHF. In nucleotides, the CDR3 is TGTGCCAGCAGCTCAAGATGGGAGCAGCCCCAGCATTTT. The variable domain in full, completed from reference TRBV7-6 and TRBJ1-5, reads GAGVSQSPRYKVTKRGQDVALRCDPISGHVSLYWYRQALGQGPEFLTYFNYEAQQDKSGLPNDRFSAERPEGSISTLTIQRTEQRDSAMYRCASSSRWEQPQHFGDGTRLSIL.

This chain connects TRBV5-1 to TRBJ2-3; 8 nucleotides match TRBD1. The CDR3 totals 15 residues. Germline CDR1 and CDR2: SGHRS and YFSETQ. With V trimmed by 4 bases and J by 4 bases, 8 bases remained unmatched. The CDR3 region has the DNA TGCGCCAGCAGCGGGTCAGGGGGCGTCGCAGATACGCAGTATTTT. It translates to CASSGSGGVADTQYF.

The CDR3 protein is CAISEQGDTEAFF. CDR3 DNA sequence: TGTGCCATCAGTGAACAGGGCGACACTGAAGCTTTCTTT. The rearrangement joins TRBV10-3 to TRBJ1-1, with D possibly matching TRBD1 (6 bases). The CDR3 runs 13 residues. CDR1 and CDR2 from the germline V gene are ENHRY and SYGVKD. The germline V and J ends were trimmed by 3 bases and 3 bases, with 8 bases remaining between them.

The chain combines TRBV27 with TRBJ2-5; the match to TRBD2 covers 10 bases. This CDR3 is built from 15 residues. Trimming cost V 3 bases and J 4 bases; bases outside gene matches: 5. Germline lookup yields CDR1 MNHEY and CDR2 SMNVEV (reference sequence). CDR3 sequence: CASSFSGGAGETQYF. CDR3 coding DNA: TGTGCCAGCAGTTTCAGCGGGGGGGCCGGAGAGACCCAGTACTTC.

The rearrangement joins TRBV11-2 to TRBJ2-7; TRBD1 is a possible D gene (5 bases). The CDR3 totals 14 residues. Germline CDR1 and CDR2: SGHAT and FQNNGV. The V end lost 1 base, the J end lost 2 bases, and 9 bases lay between the germline ends. CDR3 nucleotide sequence: TGTGCCAGCAGCTTAGTTCAGGGCCCCTACGAGCAGTACTTC. Translation: CASSLVQGPYEQYF.

The chain has TRBV6-1 and TRBJ2-7, with 9 positions matching TRBD1. V gave up 6 bases and J gave up 1 base; unmatched junction bases: 4. The CDR3 totals 14 residues. Germline CDR1 reads MNHNS; CDR2 reads SASEGT. The CDR3 sequence is CASRMTGGSYEQYF. CDR3 bases: TGTGCCAGCAGAATGACAGGGGGATCCTACGAGCAGTACTTC.

The chain couples TRBV2 to TRBJ2-5; 8 nucleotides agree with TRBD2. The CDR3 consists of 19 residues. Germline CDR1 and CDR2: SNHLY and FYNNEI. After removal of 2 bases from V and 1 base from J, the junction contained 15 bases not matched to a gene. The CDR3 protein is CASSEFRGTRRPLQETQYF. DNA of the CDR3: TGTGCCAGCAGTGAATTTCGGGGGACTAGGCGACCCCTCCAAGAGACCCAGTACTTC.

The chain recombines TRBV5-1 with TRBJ2-3; 11 bases line up with TRBD1. Per germline, CDR1 SGHRS and CDR2 YFSETQ. V dropped 3 bases and J dropped 4; count of bases not matched to a gene: 7. The length of the CDR3 is 16 residues. The CDR3 coding sequence is TGCGCCAGCAGCTGGTTGGGACAGGGGGAATCAGATACGCAGTATTTT. Protein product: CASSWLGQGESDTQYF.

The CDR3 nucleotides read TGTGCCAGCAGCCCCTCGGGGGGGGAGGGCAATGAGCAGTTCTTC. Translating gives CASSPSGGEGNEQFF. The chain uses TRBV7-3 and TRBJ2-1; 8 bases agree with TRBD2. The germline CDR1 and CDR2 sequences are SGHTA and FQGTGA. With V trimmed by 5 bases and J by 6 bases, 9 bases remained unmatched. This CDR3 is 15 amino acids long. Full variable domain (remainder filled in from reference TRBV7-3 and TRBJ2-1): GAGVSQTPSNKVTEKGKYVELRCDPISGHTALYWYRQSLGQGPEFLIYFQGTGAADDSGLPNDRFFAVRPEGSVSTLKIQRTERGDSAVYLCASSPSGGEGNEQFFGPGTRLTVL.

The chain is built from TRBV18 and TRBJ1-3, with 9 nucleotides matching TRBD1. V trimming: 2 bases; J trimming: 4 bases; junction bases outside the gene matches: 9. CDR3 length equals 17 residues. The germline V gene encodes CDR1 KGHSH and CDR2 LQKENI. The CDR3 nucleotides are TGTGCCAGCTCACCAAATGATCCCGGGACAGGGGGAAACACCATATATTTT. Translating gives CASSPNDPGTGGNTIYF.

The chain is built from TRBV29-1 and TRBJ1-1; no clear D. Trimming stripped 5 bases from V and 0 bases from J, with 10 bases between. Germline CDR1 is SQVTM and CDR2 is ANQGSEA. This CDR3 comprises 13 residues. In DNA, the CDR3 is TGCAGCGTTCATCGGGTCATGAACACTGAAGCTTTCTTT. Translation: CSVHRVMNTEAFF.

The chain employs TRBV27 and TRBJ1-6; tentatively, D is TRBD1 (5 bases). Trimming shortened V by 5 bases and J by 7 bases, and 18 bases separated the two germline ends. Per the germline V gene, CDR1 is MNHEY and CDR2 is SMNVEV (reference sequence). The CDR3 is 16 residues long. The CDR3: CASSLRERFGNSPLHF. The CDR3 coding sequence is TGTGCCAGCAGTCTCAGGGAGCGCTTCGGGAATTCACCCCTCCACTTT.

The chain combines TRBV6-5 with TRBJ1-4; 7 positions agree with TRBD1. Germline-derived CDR1 and CDR2 are MNHEY and SVGAGI. The V and J ends lost 9 bases and 10 bases, in that order; junction bases with no gene match: 11. CDR3 length equals 13 residues. For the CDR3, the DNA is TGTGCCAGTAGACAGGGTGTAATCGGAAAACTGTTTTTT. It yields the protein CASRQGVIGKLFF.

V is TRBV7-7 and J is TRBJ2-2, with D tentatively TRBD1 or TRBD2 (5 bases each). The CDR3 is made up of 15 amino acids. V lost 0 bases, J lost 4 bases, and 9 bases lay in between. Looked up from germline, CDR1 is SSHAT and CDR2 is FNYEAQ (reference sequence). DNA of the CDR3: TGTGCCAGCAGCTTAGCGGGACCGGGCACCGGGGAGCTGTTTTTT. Translating gives CASSLAGPGTGELFF. The complete variable domain, with remaining parts taken from reference TRBV7-7 and TRBJ2-2, reads GAGVSQSPRYKVTKRGQDVTLRCDPISSHATLYWYQQALGQGPEFLTYFNYEAQPDKSGLPSDRFSAERPEGSISTLTIQRTEQRDSAMYRCASSLAGPGTGELFFGEGSRLTVL.

J is TRBJ1-2 and V is TRBV28; D gene ambiguous. Germline V gene lookup returns CDR1 MDHEN and CDR2 SYDVKM. The V end was cut by 5 bases, the J end by 8 bases, with 12 bases between. This CDR3 has 12 residues. CDR3 DNA sequence: TGTGCCAGCAGTCCCGCCTCGTGGGGCTACACCTTC. Residues: CASSPASWGYTF.

This chain connects TRBV18 to TRBJ2-2; 8 nucleotides match TRBD1. V lost 5 bases and J lost 7; bases outside the gene matches: 12. From germline, CDR1 is KGHSH and CDR2 LQKENI. The CDR3 length is 16 residues. The CDR3 bases are TGTGCCAGCTCATCTCGGCCGGGACAGGTAGACGGGGAGCTGTTTTTT. Its protein is CASSSRPGQVDGELFF.